The rows below give T cell receptor beta chains drawn from one sample of a study of cytomegalovirus exposure and HLA in healthy donors. TCRdb keeps only in-frame clones here, not all; method: immunoSEQ multiplex PCR. This table holds just over 65,000 clones, about 97% found once. Input material: PBMCs. The receptor source for this set is a woman between 18 and 29 years old in good health and CMV-seropositive. CDR3s include the opening cysteine and the closing phenylalanine or tryptophan. The order of the fields is V gene, D gene, J gene, clone size, CDR3 DNA, CDR3 protein. A D gene is named only where the DNA matches it firmly. Only part of the rows carry a size: once, few, many, or a class if the clone is expanded.

>TRBV6-1|TRBD2|TRBJ2-1|-
TGTGCCAGCAGGGGGACTAGCGGGAGTAATGAGCAGTTCTTC
CASRGTSGSNEQFF
>TRBV15|TRBD1|TRBJ1-5|-
TGTGCCACCAGCAGAGACAGGGGGTTGAGGCCCCAGCATTTT
CATSRDRGLRPQHF
>TRBV5-4|TRBD1|TRBJ2-2|-
TGTGCCAGCAGAGGGGACAGGAAGTCTGGGGAGCTGTTTTTT
CASRGDRKSGELFF
>TRBV14|-|TRBJ2-2|once
TGTGCCAGCAGCCAAATCCTAGTATCGGGCGGGGAGCTGTTTTTT
CASSQILVSGGELFF
>TRBV7-8|TRBD2|TRBJ2-1|-
TGTGCCAGCAACTTAGGACTAGGTCTCTACAATGAGCAGTTCTTC
CASNLGLGLYNEQFF
>TRBV6-5|-|TRBJ1-2|few
TGTGCCAGCAGTTACCGGCAAGCAGGGGGCTACACCTTC
CASSYRQAGGYTF
>TRBV28|TRBD1|TRBJ1-2|-
TGTGCCACTCGCAAAACAGGGGCTGGGTATGGCTACACCTTC
CATRKTGAGYGYTF
>TRBV11-2|-|TRBJ1-2|-
TGTGCCAGCAGCTTAGAGGTGACTTTCTATGGCTACACCTTC
CASSLEVTFYGYTF
>TRBV9|TRBD1|TRBJ1-4|-
TGTGCCAGCAGCGTAGCCGGGACAGGGGTGGAAAAACTGTTTTTT
CASSVAGTGVEKLFF
>TRBV27|TRBD2|TRBJ2-5|-
TGTGCCAGCAGTTTTCAGGCGGGAGTAGGGGAGACCCAGTACTTC
CASSFQAGVGETQYF
>TRBV2|TRBD2|TRBJ2-3|-
TGTGCCAGCGCTGGGGGACTAGCGGGAGTAGGGACGCAGTATTTT
CASAGGLAGVGTQYF
>TRBV6-1|TRBD2|TRBJ2-5|-
TGTGCCAGCAGTGAACTAGCGGGAGGGCAAGAGACCCAGTACTTC
CASSELAGGQETQYF
>TRBV18|-|TRBJ2-7|-
TGTGCCAGCTCACCTATGGGGCCGTACTATTCCTACGAGCAGTACTTC
CASSPMGPYYSYEQYF
>TRBV4-1|-|TRBJ2-7|-
TGCGCCAGCAGGAGGACAGAGTTTATTCGCGAGCAGTACTTC
CASRRTEFIREQYF
>TRBV6-5|-|TRBJ1-5|-
TGTGCCAGCAGTTTACAGGATAATAGCAATCAGCCCCAGCATTTT
CASSLQDNSNQPQHF
>TRBV7-9|TRBD1|TRBJ1-5|-
TGTGCCAGCAGCGCAGGGACAGGGGCGAGCAATCAGCCCCAGCATTTT
CASSAGTGASNQPQHF
>TRBV10-2|-|TRBJ1-5|-
TGCGCCAGCAGTGAGTCGATTGGGGGGTTTCAGCCCCAGCATTTT
CASSESIGGFQPQHF
>TRBV23-1|-|TRBJ1-2|-
TGCGCCAGCAGTCCCGAGGGAGGGAATGGCTACACCTTC
CASSPEGGNGYTF
>TRBV7-7|-|TRBJ2-3|-
TGTGCTAGCAGCTTAGCAGGGGGGGTCACAGATACGCAGTATTTT
CASSLAGGVTDTQYF
>TRBV5-6|-|TRBJ2-3|once
TGTGCCAGCAGCTTGGCTTGGGGGGGCCTTGGCACAGATACGCAGTATTTT
CASSLAWGGLGTDTQYF
>TRBV5-1|-|TRBJ1-1|-
TGCGCCAGCAACCTAGGGGGGAACACTGAAGCTTTCTTT
CASNLGGNTEAFF
>TRBV19|TRBD2|TRBJ2-2|-
TGTGCCAGTAGTATTAATCCGGGACTAGCGGGAGTTGGGAACACCGGGGAGCTGTTTTTT
CASSINPGLAGVGNTGELFF
>TRBV29-1|-|TRBJ2-7|-
TGCAGCGTTGTTTTCCAGGGGAAAACCCAGACCTACGAGCAGTACTTC
CSVVFQGKTQTYEQYF
>TRBV11-2|-|TRBJ1-2|few
TGTGCCAGCAGCCCACGGGGGGGGGACTGGAACTATGGCTACACCTTC
CASSPRGGDWNYGYTF
>TRBV11-1|-|TRBJ2-4|-
TGTGCCAGCAGCTTAGTTCGGGAACCTAAAAACATTCAGTACTTC
CASSLVREPKNIQYF
>TRBV14|-|TRBJ2-1|-
TGTGCCAGCAGCCAAGTCGGTGAGGGTTCGGACAATGAGCAGTTCTTC
CASSQVGEGSDNEQFF
>TRBV20-1|-|TRBJ2-5|-
TGCAGTGCTGGACTTCAAGAGACCCAGTACTTC
CSAGLQETQYF
>TRBV28|-|TRBJ2-1|-
TGTGCCAGCAGTTTACCAGGACTGGCGGACAATGAGCAGTTCTTC
CASSLPGLADNEQFF
>TRBV6-5|TRBD1|TRBJ2-7|-
TGTGCCAGCAGTTGGGACAGGGGCCACGAGCAGTACTTC
CASSWDRGHEQYF
>TRBV29-1|-|TRBJ2-5|-
TGCAGCGTTGAAGATACGGGGGACCAAGAGACCCAGTACTTC
CSVEDTGDQETQYF
>TRBV6-5|TRBD2|TRBJ2-1|once
TGTGCCAGCAGCAATCGTCTAGCGGGAGAAGATGAGCAGTTCTTC
CASSNRLAGEDEQFF
>TRBV30|-|TRBJ2-2|-
TGTGCCTGGAGTGTGGGAGTACCAGACGGAATGAACACCGGGGAGCTGTTTTTT
CAWSVGVPDGMNTGELFF
>TRBV7-9|-|TRBJ1-2|-
TGTGCCAGCAGCTCTTACGGGACTGATAACTATGGCTACACCTTC
CASSSYGTDNYGYTF
>TRBV28|TRBD1|TRBJ1-2|-
TGTGCCAGTTTCCAGGGGGCCGGCCTTTATGGCTACACCTTC
CASFQGAGLYGYTF
>TRBV7-9|TRBD1|TRBJ1-1|-
TGTGCCAGCAGCTCCATCGGACAGGGGCTGAACACTGAAGCTTTCTTT
CASSSIGQGLNTEAFF
>TRBV6-1|TRBD1|TRBJ2-2|-
TGTGCCAGCAGTGAGGCAGGGGGCGTCACCGGGGAGCTGTTTTTT
CASSEAGGVTGELFF
>TRBV2|TRBD2|TRBJ2-3|once
TGTGCCAGCAGCACTAGCGGGAGCACAGATACGCAGTATTTT
CASSTSGSTDTQYF
>TRBV13|-|TRBJ2-7|once
TGTGCCAGCAGCTTAGAGGGGGCCTACGAGCAGTACTTC
CASSLEGAYEQYF
>TRBV2|-|TRBJ1-2|-
TGTGCCAGCAGTGAAGCGCTTCGCGGGTTTGAGGGCTATGGCTACACCTTC
CASSEALRGFEGYGYTF
>TRBV2|TRBD1|TRBJ2-6|-
TGTGCCAGCAGGGTCCTTGACAGGGCTGGGGCCAACGTCCTGACTTTC
CASRVLDRAGANVLTF
>TRBV7-9|TRBD1|TRBJ2-5|-
TGTGCCAGCAGCCCGAGGACAGGAGAAGAGACCCAGTACTTC
CASSPRTGEETQYF
>TRBV18|-|TRBJ1-1|-
TGTGCCAGCTCACCCTTAGGCGGGAAGTCGAACACTGAAGCTTTCTTT
CASSPLGGKSNTEAFF
>TRBV29-1|TRBD2|TRBJ2-3|-
TGCAGCGTTGTTCGGGGGGTAACAGATACGCAGTATTTT
CSVVRGVTDTQYF
>TRBV5-4|-|TRBJ1-1|-
TGTGCCAGCAGCTTGAAAAGGGGTGGAAACACTGAAGCTTTCTTT
CASSLKRGGNTEAFF
>TRBV21-1|-|TRBJ2-7|-
TGTGCCACCATCTCCGGGACTAGCGATCGGCTAGCCGCCGAGCAGTACTTC
CATISGTSDRLAAEQYF
>TRBV18|TRBD1|TRBJ1-1|-
TGTGCCAGCTCACCTCGGGACAGGGTGGGCACTGAAGCTTTCTTT
CASSPRDRVGTEAFF
>TRBV9|-|TRBJ1-5|-
TGTGCCAGCAGCTCCGGAGGTAGTAGCAATCAGCCCCAGCATTTT
CASSSGGSSNQPQHF
>TRBV28|-|TRBJ2-2|-
TGTGCCAGCAGTTTATTATACCCCGAGGAAGCGCACACCGGGGAGCTGTTTTTT
CASSLLYPEEAHTGELFF
>TRBV9|-|TRBJ1-1|-
TGTGCCAGCAGCGTTCTGGACACGAACACTGAAGCTTTCTTT
CASSVLDTNTEAFF
>TRBV13|-|TRBJ2-7|-
TGTGCCAGCAGAGAGAGAACCTACGAGCAGTACTTC
CASRERTYEQYF
>TRBV27|-|TRBJ2-5|-
TGTGCCAGCAGTTCACACACAGGGGGAGGGGAGACCCAGTACTTC
CASSSHTGGGETQYF
>TRBV10-2|TRBD2|TRBJ2-1|-
TGCGCCAGCAGTGAGTCGCGGAGTAGCGGGAGCACCTACAATGAGCAGTTCTTC
CASSESRSSGSTYNEQFF
>TRBV6-5|-|TRBJ1-5|-
TGTGCCAGCAGACCTAAGCTATATAGCAATCAGCCCCAGCATTTT
CASRPKLYSNQPQHF